This T cell receptor (beta chain) emerged from a study of blood T cell repertoires in COVID-19. On the study more broadly: COVID-19 samples collected from the United States, Italy and Spain covered acute and convalescent phases. From T cells, B-cell-depleted T cells, or PBMCs came the material, which was cDNA or gDNA.

Cohort allocation depended upon clinical history that participants reported. Germline CDR1 reads SGHVS; CDR2 reads FNYEAQ. J lost 2 bases, V lost 0 bases, and 4 bases had no gene match. CDR3 length: 16 amino acids. The authors' processing: Nucleated cell counts were estimated from reference gene primer amplification. The method was immunoSEQ multiplex PCR; TCRdb's version includes in-frame clones alone and lacks a portion of them. D and trimming come from the DNA, and the V and J calls and clone size come from that table. Among under 200,000 clones listed, roughly 87% were seen once. The TCR was taken from a woman aged 50 to 60 who had recovered from COVID-19. The chain is built from TRBV7-6 and TRBJ2-7; TRBD2 matches 10 bases. The source material was PBMCs or T cells enriched from blood (not recorded which). The CDR3 nucleotides read TGTGCCAGCAGCTTAGCATCAAGCGGGAGGGCCTACGAGCAGTACTTC. Its protein product is CASSLASSGRAYEQYF.